Below, 30 T cell receptor beta chains from the same sample are listed, as sequenced in a study of T cell repertoires in cytomegalovirus infection. TCRdb independently ran MiXCR on the reads; one entry per CDR3 protein. The data show a few hundred thousand distinct CDR3 sequences, 17% seen once. The sequenced sample was PBMCs. The receptors originated from a human donor in good health (CMV status not recorded). Some clones in this sample may be carry-over from other donors' samples.

This clonotype showed up just a few times. The V call is TRBV3-1, the J call TRBJ1-3; D is undetermined. The CDR3 extends over 15 amino acids. The germline V gene has CDR1 LGHDT and CDR2 YNNKEL (reference sequence). Trimming removed 0 bases from V and 1 base from J, with 7 bases in between. CDR3 DNA sequence: TGTGCCAGCAGCCAAGAGGGGATTTCTGGAAACACCATATATTTT. It yields the protein CASSQEGISGNTIYF.

The chain couples TRBV25-1 to TRBJ1-4, with TRBD1 matching 12 bases. The germline CDR1 and CDR2 sequences are MGHDK and SYGVNS. The CDR3 runs 19 residues. V shed 0 bases, J shed 4 bases, and the junction held 9 bases outside the gene matches. The CDR3, as DNA: TGTGCCAGCAGTGAATATCTGTTGGGACAGGGGGCGTTTAATGAAAAACTGTTTTTT. Its translation: CASSEYLLGQGAFNEKLFF.

The V and J genes are TRBV4-3 and TRBJ1-1; D is perhaps TRBD1 (5 bases). CDR1 is LGHNA and CDR2 is YSLEER in the germline V gene. The CDR3 sequence is 15 residues long. The V and J ends lost 0 bases and 5 bases respectively, with 13 bases between them. CDR3 coding DNA: TGCGCCAGCAGCCAAGACAGGGTTTTGGGTACTGAAGCTTTCTTT. This gives the protein CASSQDRVLGTEAFF.

This clonotype was detected ten times or more. This sequence joins TRBV7-9 and TRBJ2-6; TRBD1 agrees at 7 bases. Germline V gene data show CDR1 as SEHNR and CDR2 as FQNEAQ (reference sequence). The V segment lost 7 bases and the J segment 0 bases; nucleotides outside the gene matches: 12. The CDR3 covers 18 residues. CDR3 loop: CASIRRDRGPSGANVLTF. CDR3 bases: TGTGCCAGCATACGCCGGGACAGAGGACCCTCTGGGGCCAACGTCCTGACTTTC.

Ten or more counts support this clonotype. The chain joins TRBV10-3 to TRBJ2-7; D is uncertain. Trimming took off 8 bases at V and 0 bases at J, with 8 bases between the two ends. The CDR3 has 12 amino acids. Germline CDR1 is ENHRY and CDR2 is SYGVKD. CDR3 nucleotides: TGTGCCATCGGAACGGGCTCCTACGAGCAGTACTTC. Its translation: CAIGTGSYEQYF.

This clonotype was observed at least ten times. This rearrangement joins TRBV4-1 to TRBJ2-7; D perhaps matches TRBD1 (6 bases). Trimming removed 0 bases from V and 0 bases from J, with 21 bases in between. The CDR3 loop spans 19 amino acids. CDR1 and CDR2 (germline): MGHRA, YSYEKL. The CDR3 region is CASSQEWGRGDPSSYEQYF. Here the CDR3 DNA reads TGCGCCAGCAGCCAAGAATGGGGCAGGGGCGACCCGAGCTCCTACGAGCAGTACTTC.

This clonotype has only a few counts. The CDR3 DNA reads TGCGCCAGCAGCCAGTATGGCCGCTATTCACCCCTCCACTTT. Translated: CASSQYGRYSPLHF. The chain couples TRBV4-1 to TRBJ1-6; the D is unclear. Between the trimmed V and J ends, which lost 3 bases and 8 bases, there was a span of 11 bases. Germline V gene lookup returns CDR1 MGHRA and CDR2 YSYEKL. This CDR3 is built from 14 residues.

The sample holds a few counts of this clonotype. The chain carries TRBV28 and TRBJ1-4, with TRBD1 identical over 9 bases. The CDR3 length is 14 residues. The germline gives CDR1 MDHEN, CDR2 SYDVKM. J was trimmed by 8 bases and V by 6 bases; bases with no gene match: 7. The CDR3 here is CASSRTGEWEKLFF. The CDR3 coding sequence is TGTGCCAGCAGCAGGACAGGGGAATGGGAAAAACTGTTTTTT.

V is TRBV12-3 or TRBV12-4 and J is TRBJ2-3; D may be TRBD1 or TRBD2 (5 bases each). Deletions cut 3 bases from V and 1 base from J, with 8 bases between. This CDR3 comprises 14 residues. CDR3 protein: CASSFLGGTDTQYF. CDR3 nucleotide sequence: TGTGCCAGCAGTTTTCTGGGGGGCACAGATACGCAGTATTTT.

This clonotype has ten or more counts. The CDR3 DNA reads as TGTGCCAGCAGCTGGGTAGCGGGGGCGGACAATGAGCAGTTCTTC. Residues: CASSWVAGADNEQFF. The chain is built from TRBV7-2 and TRBJ2-1; 9 positions agree with TRBD2. Germline CDR1 reads SGHTA; CDR2 reads FQGNSA. The CDR3 is 15 residues long. The ends lost 4 bases at V and 5 bases at J; junction bases unmatched: 6. The whole variable domain, remainder taken from reference TRBV7-2 and TRBJ2-1, is GAGVSQSPSNKVTEKGKDVELRCDPISGHTALYWYRQSLGQGLEFLIYFQGNSAPDKSGLPSDRFSAERTGGSVSTLTIQRTQQEDSAVYLCASSWVAGADNEQFFGPGTRLTVL.

In this sample, this clonotype turned up many times. The chain uses TRBV12-3 or TRBV12-4 and TRBJ2-2, with no clear D. Trimming shortened V by 2 bases and J by 0 bases, and 10 bases separated the two germline ends. The CDR3 contains 16 residues. CDR3 sequence (DNA): TGTGCCAGCAGTTTATTAGGTGGAGCGAACACCGGGGAGCTGTTTTTT. It specifies CASSLLGGANTGELFF.

This clonotype was seen repeatedly, ten times or more. The chain couples TRBV6-5 to TRBJ2-5, with D perhaps TRBD1 or TRBD2 (5 bases each). Trimming cost V 2 bases and J 5 bases, with 12 bases left between them. Germline V gene lookup returns CDR1 MNHEY and CDR2 SVGAGI. The CDR3 has 14 residues. The CDR3 loop reads CASSYEGRPETQYF. The CDR3 DNA sequence: TGTGCCAGCAGTTACGAGGGGCGTCCGGAGACCCAGTACTTC.

This clonotype was found a few times. A much more abundant neighbour one base away suggests this may be a read error. This rearrangement joins TRBV6-2 or TRBV6-3 to TRBJ1-1; weak D call: TRBD1 (5 bases). The CDR3 loop spans 12 amino acids. Germline V gene data show CDR1 as MNHEY and CDR2 as SVGEGT. Trimming stripped 1 base from V and 5 bases from J, with 5 bases between. Here the CDR3 reads CASSYWGTEAFF. The CDR3 DNA sequence: TGTGCCAGCAGTTACTGGGGGACTGAAGCTTTCTTT.

This clonotype was detected a few times. This chain joins TRBV5-4 and TRBJ2-3, with a possible D match to TRBD2 (5 bases). Trimming took 4 bases from V and 3 from J, leaving 15 bases between them. CDR3 length: 15 amino acids. Germline assignment: CDR1 SGHNT and CDR2 YYREEE (reference sequence). CDR3 coding DNA: TGTGCCAGCAGCAACGGACTCGACCGGACAGATACGCAGTATTTT. Its translation is CASSNGLDRTDTQYF.

The chain couples TRBV11-2 to TRBJ2-3; 10 bases are a match to TRBD1. There are 17 residues in the CDR3. Unmatched junction bases numbered 7, after V lost 1 base and J lost 3 bases. CDR1 is SGHAT and CDR2 is FQNNGV in the germline V gene. The CDR3 is CASSLAVTGGWTDTQYF. The CDR3 DNA follows: TGTGCCAGCAGCTTAGCAGTGACAGGGGGCTGGACAGATACGCAGTATTTT.

The chain recombines TRBV5-1 with TRBJ1-4, with D perhaps matching TRBD1 (5 bases). CDR3 length equals 14 residues. Trimming removed 4 bases from V and 4 bases from J, with 11 bases in between. The V gene's germline CDR1 is SGHRS and CDR2 YFSETQ. CDR3 sequence reads: CASSPRDGNEKLFF. Here the CDR3 DNA reads TGCGCCAGCAGCCCCCGGGACGGTAATGAAAAACTGTTTTTT.

In this sample, this clonotype turned up a few times. The CDR3 sequence is CASSPTGQGLAMREQYF. For the CDR3, the DNA is TGTGCCAGCTCTCCCACGGGGCAAGGACTAGCGATGAGGGAGCAGTACTTC. The rearrangement joins TRBV6-6 to TRBJ2-7, with TRBD2 identical over 9 bases. V trimming: 8 bases; J trimming: 7 bases; junction bases outside the gene matches: 21. Per germline, CDR1 MNHNY and CDR2 SVGAGI (reference sequence). The CDR3 is 17 residues long.

In its sample, this clonotype was seen a few times. The rearrangement uses TRBV6-6 and TRBJ1-6; 12 bases agree with TRBD1. The CDR3 has 16 amino acids. Trimming removed 6 bases from V and 6 bases from J; junction bases left unmatched: 6. CDR1 MNHNY and CDR2 SVGAGI come from the germline V gene (reference sequence). This chain's CDR3 is CASRGTGGAGNSPLHF. DNA of the CDR3: TGTGCCAGCAGAGGGACAGGGGGCGCGGGTAATTCACCCCTCCACTTT.

V usage is TRBV25-1 and J usage is TRBJ2-7; D is ambiguous. V lost 1 base to trimming and J lost 5 bases, with 9 bases between them. Germline assignment: CDR1 MGHDK and CDR2 SYGVNS. This CDR3 contains 13 residues. In DNA, the CDR3 is TGTGCCAGCAGTGAATTTAATATCCACGAGCAGTACTTC. Residues: CASSEFNIHEQYF.

This clonotype showed up just a few times. The chain joins TRBV20-1 to TRBJ2-3, with unresolved D. CDR1 is DFQATT and CDR2 is SNEGSKA in the germline V gene (reference sequence). Trimming left V 1 base short and J 8 bases short, with 7 bases between. The CDR3 runs 11 residues. Here the CDR3 DNA reads TGCAGTGCTAGAGGTCCGGCTACGCAGTATTTT. This encodes CSARGPATQYF.

This clonotype was counted ten times or more. DNA of the CDR3: TGTGCCAGCAGCCAAGAGGAGGGTTTCGCCTACAATGAGCAGTTCTTC. The encoded protein is CASSQEEGFAYNEQFF. The V call is TRBV14, the J call TRBJ2-1; D may be TRBD2 (6 bases). The V end was cut by 0 bases, the J end by 2 bases, with 11 bases between. Germline loops: CDR1 SGHDN, CDR2 FVKESK. The CDR3 covers 16 residues.

This clonotype was detected only a few times. The DNA of the CDR3 is TGTGCCAGCAGTGAACACGGACTGGGGCAAAATTCACCCCTCCACTTT. This gives the protein CASSEHGLGQNSPLHF. The V gene is TRBV25-1, the J gene TRBJ1-6, with D maybe TRBD1 (5 bases). In germline, CDR1 is MGHDK, CDR2 SYGVNS. The CDR3 has 16 amino acids. V lost 2 bases, J lost 7 bases, and 15 bases lay in between.

The rearrangement uses TRBV11-1 and TRBJ2-7; 7 bases agree with TRBD2. CDR1 SGHAT and CDR2 FQDESV come from the germline V gene (reference sequence). The CDR3 sequence is 16 residues long. After removal of 0 bases from V and 3 bases from J, the junction contained 8 bases not matched to a gene. The DNA of the CDR3 is TGTGCCAGCAGCTTAGCGGCGAGGGAGGGAAGCTACGAGCAGTACTTC. The encoded protein is CASSLAAREGSYEQYF. Full variable domain (outside the CDR3, taken from reference TRBV11-1 and TRBJ2-7): EAEVAQSPRYKITEKSQAVAFWCDPISGHATLYWYRQILGQGPELLVQFQDESVVDDSQLPKDRFSAERLKGVDSTLKIQPAELGDSAMYLCASSLAAREGSYEQYFGPGTRLTVT.

This clonotype was counted at least ten times. One junction end does not reproduce the germline sequence, and a read error may be involved. V is TRBV7-2 and J is TRBJ2-7; no firm D call. In germline, CDR1 is SGHTA, CDR2 FQGNSA. The CDR3 spans 14 residues. In DNA form, the CDR3 reads TGTGCCAGCAGCTTACCCTCGGACGGATCCCCCTTGGGTTTC. This translates into CASSLPSDGSPLGF.

This clonotype showed up many times. V gene TRBV6-6 combines with J gene TRBJ2-3; 10 bases agree with TRBD2. J gave up 5 bases and V 2 bases, and 7 bases lay outside the gene matches. Germline V lookup: CDR1 MNHNY, CDR2 SVGAGI (reference sequence). This CDR3 has 16 amino acids. CDR3 residues: CASSYASGGSQDTQYF. CDR3 in DNA: TGTGCCAGCAGTTACGCTAGCGGGGGAAGTCAAGATACGCAGTATTTT.

This clonotype came up a few times. The chain has TRBV10-3 and TRBJ2-1, with a weak D call TRBD1 (6 bases). The V end was cut by 11 bases, the J end by 6 bases, with 20 bases between. CDR3 length: 14 residues. CDR1 is ENHRY and CDR2 is SYGVKD in the germline V gene. The CDR3 reads CAAAGVSSGNEQFF. The CDR3 region has the DNA TGTGCCGCCGCAGGGGTTTCCTCGGGCAATGAGCAGTTCTTC.

The chain couples TRBV15 to TRBJ2-3, with D perhaps matching TRBD2 (6 bases). The V end lost 4 bases, the J end lost 2 bases, and 10 bases lay between the germline ends. Germline CDR1 LNHNV, CDR2 YYDKDF (reference sequence). This CDR3 has 14 residues. The CDR3 region has the DNA TGTGCCACCAGCATGCGGGGTAACACAGATACGCAGTATTTT. This translates into CATSMRGNTDTQYF. The full variable domain, its missing parts supplied by reference TRBV15 and TRBJ2-3, is DAMVIQNPRYQVTQFGKPVTLSCSQTLNHNVMYWYQQKSSQAPKLLFHYYDKDFNNEADTPDNFQSRRPNTSFCFLDIRSPGLGDTAMYLCATSMRGNTDTQYFGPGTRLTVL.

This clonotype has more than one count but fewer than ten. This chain links TRBV19 with TRBJ2-7; maybe TRBD1 (5 bases). Deletions cut 6 bases from V and 2 bases from J, with 14 bases between. Looked up from germline, CDR1 is LNHDA and CDR2 is SQIVND (reference sequence). This CDR3 comprises 14 residues. The CDR3 DNA reads TGTGCCAGTAGGGAGACAGACCGACCCTACGAGCAGTACTTC. Translation gives CASRETDRPYEQYF. Based on the CDR3 plus reference TRBV19 and TRBJ2-7, the full variable domain is DGGITQSPKYLFRKEGQNVTLSCEQNLNHDAMYWYRQDPGQGLRLIYYSQIVNDFQKGDIAEGYSVSREKKESFPLTVTSAQKNPTAFYLCASRETDRPYEQYFGPGTRLTVT.

The chain couples TRBV12-3 or TRBV12-4 to TRBJ2-2; the D call may be TRBD1 or TRBD2 (6 bases each). V was shortened by 2 bases and J by 4 bases, with 11 bases between the two germline ends. The CDR3 extends over 15 amino acids. In DNA, the CDR3 is TGTGCCAGCAGTTTACCGGGGGCGCGCACCGGGGAGCTGTTTTTT. Its protein is CASSLPGARTGELFF.

In its sample, this clonotype was seen many times. The V and J genes are TRBV12-3 or TRBV12-4 and TRBJ1-3; D is unclear. Trimming pared 1 base from V and 2 bases from J, leaving 6 bases between. CDR3 length equals 14 residues. The CDR3 bases are TGTGCCAGCAGTTTAGGTCGCACTGGAAACACCATATATTTT. It is translated as CASSLGRTGNTIYF.